Listed here are 5 T cell receptor beta chains from one sample, sequenced in a study of T cells after yellow fever vaccination. MiXCR was run by TCRdb on the 5' RACE reads, yielding one entry per CDR3 protein. The data contain roughly 330,000 distinct CDR3 sequences, around 6.8% of them singletons. The sample consisted of PBMCs, taken about 41 days after the first yellow fever vaccination. The source is a man aged 18 to 30 who received the YFV17D yellow fever vaccine.

This clonotype was recorded a few times. The chain is built from TRBV6-1 and TRBJ1-2; 7 bases match TRBD1. The trim removed 6 bases at V and 6 bases at J, leaving 7 bases unmatched. This CDR3 contains 13 residues. CDR1 is MNHNS, CDR2 SASEGT, per germline. The CDR3 bases are TGTGCCAGCAGCAACAGGGGTAGCAATGGCTACACCTTC. As protein: CASSNRGSNGYTF.

This clonotype was detected once. The chain uses TRBV9 and TRBJ1-1; D not resolved. The CDR3 sequence is 12 residues long. Germline V lookup: CDR1 SGDLS, CDR2 YYNGEE. The V end lost 8 bases, the J end lost 6 bases, and 14 bases lay between the germline ends. CDR3 coding DNA: TGTGCCAGTTCTCCGGGAAAAGCTGAAGCTTTCTTT. It specifies CASSPGKAEAFF.

This rearrangement joins TRBV7-9 to TRBJ2-7; D may be TRBD1 (5 bases). This CDR3 comprises 13 residues. The germline V gene has CDR1 SEHNR and CDR2 FQNEAQ (reference sequence). V gave up 5 bases and J gave up 0 bases, with 8 bases separating them. CDR3 DNA: TGTGCCAGCAGCCCGGACACCTCCTACGAGCAGTACGTC. This sequence encodes CASSPDTSYEQYV.

The genes are TRBV19 and TRBJ2-5; D perhaps matches TRBD2 (6 bases). Per germline, CDR1 LNHDA and CDR2 SQIVND (reference sequence). The ends were cut back, 2 bases at V and 5 bases at J, with 18 bases in the middle. The CDR3 contains 16 residues. CDR3 region: CASSIFQGGTSETQYF. The DNA of the CDR3 is TGTGCCAGTAGTATATTTCAGGGCGGGACGTCGGAGACCCAGTACTTC.

CDR3 sequence reads: CASSQWGGGQPQHF. CDR3 nucleotide sequence: TGCGCCAGCAGCCAATGGGGGGGGGGGCAGCCCCAGCATTTT. This chain links TRBV4-3 with TRBJ1-5; D possibly corresponds to TRBD1 (5 bases). This CDR3 spans 14 amino acids. Germline V gene lookup returns CDR1 LGHNA and CDR2 YSLEER. V gave up 2 bases and J gave up 7 bases, with 12 bases separating them.